A selection of T cell receptor beta chains follows, all from one sample in a study of Ad26.COV2.S vaccination and SARS-CoV-2 variants. The data were produced by immunoSEQ multiplex PCR, yet TCRdb's version contains in-frame clones alone and is incomplete. Of roughly 510,000 clones in the sample, around nine tenths are singletons; the top ten hold 9.5% to 15%. The source was peripheral blood, collected in a trial of Ad26.COV2.S vaccine versus placebo. Source of these receptors: a person aged 18 to 65 who received the Ad26.COV2.S COVID-19 vaccine or a placebo. The CDR3 runs from the conserved cysteine through the conserved F or W. Fields, in order: V gene, CDR3 length, D gene, J gene, CDR3 protein, CDR3 DNA. D genes are given only for firm matches.

>TRBV6-2/TRBV6-3|15|-|TRBJ2-5
CASSYSYPVEETQYF
TGTGCCAGCAGTTACTCGTACCCGGTGGAAGAGACCCAGTACTTC
>TRBV30|15|-|TRBJ1-5
CAWSAQGTGNQPQHF
TGTGCCTGGAGCGCTCAGGGGACGGGCAATCAGCCCCAGCATTTT
>TRBV7-9|14|TRBD1|TRBJ1-2
CASSLTGAHYGYTF
TGTGCCAGCAGCTTAACAGGGGCACACTATGGCTACACCTTC
>TRBV6-5|13|-|TRBJ2-3
CASSYVDTDTQYF
TGTGCCAGCAGTTATGTAGACACAGATACGCAGTATTTT
>TRBV20-1|17|TRBD1|TRBJ1-1
CSPSRVRVGTANTEAFF
TGCAGCCCTAGTAGAGTCCGGGTCGGGACAGCGAACACTGAAGCTTTCTTT
>TRBV29-1|11|-|TRBJ2-1
CSVVDPNEQFF
TGCAGCGTTGTTGACCCCAATGAGCAGTTCTTC
>TRBV28|13|-|TRBJ1-1
CASSFGVRTEAFF
TGTGCCAGCAGTTTCGGGGTTAGGACTGAAGCTTTCTTT
>TRBV6-5|15|TRBD1|TRBJ2-1
CASSGQGANYNEQFF
TGTGCCAGCAGCGGACAGGGGGCGAACTACAATGAGCAGTTCTTC
>TRBV19|14|-|TRBJ1-1
CASSISRKNTEAFF
TGTGCCAGTAGTATTTCCAGAAAGAACACTGAAGCTTTCTTT
>TRBV28|17|TRBD2|TRBJ2-7
CASSPAGLSTSGYEQYF
TGTGCCAGCAGTCCAGCGGGGCTATCGACTAGCGGCTACGAGCAGTACTTC
>TRBV19|16|TRBD1|TRBJ1-4
CASSIRGGGGNEKLFF
TGTGCCAGTAGTATAAGAGGAGGGGGCGGTAATGAAAAACTGTTTTTT
>TRBV2|12|-|TRBJ2-5
CASRTDGWSMYF
TGTGCCAGCAGGACCGACGGGTGGAGTATGTACTTC
>TRBV6-2/TRBV6-3|17|TRBD2|TRBJ2-5
CASSYGLAGGPEKTQYF
TGTGCCAGCAGTTACGGGCTAGCGGGAGGGCCTGAGAAGACCCAGTACTTC
>TRBV9|15|TRBD1|TRBJ2-7
CASSPGGDRADEQYF
TGTGCCAGCAGCCCAGGTGGGGACAGGGCTGACGAGCAGTACTTC
>TRBV27|19|TRBD2|TRBJ2-3
CASSFPSPTSGVNTDTQYF
TGTGCCAGCAGTTTCCCGTCCCCTACTAGCGGGGTGAACACAGATACGCAGTATTTT
>TRBV19|16|TRBD1|TRBJ1-2
CASSTRDRTFFVGYTF
TGTGCCAGTAGTACCCGGGACAGGACATTCTTTGTTGGCTACACCTTC